These 21 T cell receptor beta chains were sequenced from one sample in a study of T cell responses to AZD1222 COVID-19 vaccine. Sequencing was performed with immunoSEQ multiplex PCR; in TCRdb, only in-frame clones are kept and a portion is missing. The data contain 65,000 to 85,000 clones, approximately 91% of them singletons. The sample consisted of peripheral blood, taken on day 0 of AZD1222 vaccination. These receptors were obtained from an adult in good health.

CDR3 residues: CASSARTGESSPLHF. The CDR3 nucleotides read TGTGCCAGCAGCGCCCGGACAGGGGAATCTTCACCCCTCCACTTT. This rearrangement joins TRBV3-1 (or the pseudogene TRBV3-2) to TRBJ1-6; 9 bases match TRBD1. This CDR3 comprises 15 residues. V shed 5 bases and J 9 bases; nucleotides not matched to a gene: 8. Germline lookup yields CDR1 LGHDT and CDR2 YNNKEL (reference sequence).

The chain couples TRBV14 to TRBJ2-2; D not resolved. CDR3 length: 17 residues. Trimming shortened V by 3 bases and J by 1 base, and 15 bases separated the two germline ends. The germline gives CDR1 SGHDN, CDR2 FVKESK. The DNA for the CDR3 is TGTGCCAGCAGCCAGGGATGGGGTTCGCGGAACACCGGGGAGCTGTTTTTT. Translation gives CASSQGWGSRNTGELFF.

The V call is TRBV6-5, the J call TRBJ1-5; the match to TRBD1 covers 7 bases. From germline, CDR1 is MNHEY and CDR2 SVGAGI. The CDR3 consists of 13 residues. The J segment lost 7 bases and the V segment lost 6 bases, leaving 6 bases of the junction unmatched. This CDR3 reads CASRPTGNQPQHF. CDR3 DNA sequence: TGTGCCAGCAGACCGACAGGGAACCAGCCCCAGCATTTT.

This clone was counted a few times. The chain is built from TRBV6-5 and TRBJ1-5, with D unresolved. Per the germline V gene, CDR1 is MNHEY and CDR2 is SVGAGI. The CDR3 is 15 residues long. With 0 bases removed from V and 1 base from J, the gap between germline ends came to 7 bases. The CDR3 region has the DNA TGTGCCAGCAGTTACTCCAGGCAAAGCAATCAGCCCCAGCATTTT. Amino acids: CASSYSRQSNQPQHF.

V is TRBV6-6 and J is TRBJ1-3, with TRBD1 as a possible D gene (6 bases). The CDR3 is 12 residues long. The V gene's germline CDR1 is MNHNY and CDR2 SVGAGI (reference sequence). With 4 bases removed from V and 7 bases from J, the gap between germline ends came to 8 bases. As DNA, the CDR3 is TGTGCCAGCAGTTCCCAGGGGAACACCATATATTTT. Residues: CASSSQGNTIYF.

In its sample, this clone was seen once. This chain uses TRBV10-3 with TRBJ2-3; 12 bases are a match to TRBD1. V dropped 4 bases and J dropped 5; count of bases not matched to a gene: 4. The CDR3 extends over 15 amino acids. From germline, CDR1 is ENHRY and CDR2 SYGVKD. The CDR3 DNA is TGTGCCATCAGTGGGGACAGGGGGCATGGAGATACGCAGTATTTT. Translating gives CAISGDRGHGDTQYF.

J is TRBJ1-6 and V is TRBV3-1 (or the pseudogene TRBV3-2); the match to TRBD1 covers 8 bases. Germline CDR1 LGHDT, CDR2 YNNKEL (reference sequence). This CDR3 contains 14 residues. V lost 6 bases to trimming and J lost 8 bases; unmatched junction nucleotides: 6. CDR3 nucleotides: TGTGCCAGCAGAGACAGGGGACAAGATTCACCCCTCCACTTT. Encoded protein: CASRDRGQDSPLHF.

V is TRBV11-2 and J is TRBJ1-4; the D is unclear. Trimming left V 1 base short and J 8 bases short, with 5 bases between. This CDR3 contains 12 residues. Germline CDR1 SGHAT, CDR2 FQNNGV. CDR3 residues: CASSLVREKLFF. The CDR3 bases are TGTGCCAGCAGCTTAGTGAGGGAAAAACTGTTTTTT.

V usage is TRBV10-3 and J usage is TRBJ2-1, with D possibly TRBD2 on 5 matching bases. CDR3 size: 15 residues. V was shortened by 4 bases and J by 1 base, with 11 bases between the two germline ends. Germline assignment: CDR1 ENHRY and CDR2 SYGVKD. Here the CDR3 DNA reads TGTGCCATCAGTGGATCTAGCAGGTCCTACAATGAGCAGTTCTTC. This translates into CAISGSSRSYNEQFF.

The rearrangement links TRBV10-3 to TRBJ1-4, with TRBD1 matching over 9 bases. The length of the CDR3 is 15 residues. Germline values: CDR1 ENHRY, CDR2 SYGVKD. J was trimmed by 7 bases and V by 6 bases; bases with no gene match: 9. This CDR3 reads CAIRETGQGREKLFF. The CDR3 nucleotides read TGTGCCATCAGAGAGACGGGACAGGGACGTGAAAAACTGTTTTTT.

The chain joins TRBV19 to TRBJ2-2; D perhaps matches TRBD1 (6 bases). The V and J ends lost 10 bases and 6 bases respectively, with 18 bases between them. Germline assignment: CDR1 LNHDA and CDR2 SQIVND (reference sequence). CDR3 length: 14 residues. The DNA for the CDR3 is TGTGCCATAAGAAGGGGAAACAGGGCCGGGGAGCTGTTTTTT. Translating gives CAIRRGNRAGELFF.

This clone was seen just once. The V call is TRBV5-6, the J call TRBJ1-1; D uncertain. CDR1 is SGHDT, CDR2 YYEEEE, per germline. Trimming left V 0 bases short and J 1 base short, with 7 bases between. The CDR3 runs to 14 residues. CDR3 protein: CASSLVESNTEAFF. As DNA, the CDR3 is TGTGCCAGCAGCTTGGTGGAATCGAACACTGAAGCTTTCTTT.

The J gene is TRBJ1-1, the V gene TRBV5-6, with D perhaps TRBD1 (5 bases). Trimming stripped 7 bases from V and 5 bases from J, with 12 bases between. Germline lookup yields CDR1 SGHDT and CDR2 YYEEEE. CDR3 length: 12 amino acids. This CDR3 is CASGRARTEAFF. Here the CDR3 DNA reads TGTGCCAGCGGCAGGGCGAGGACTGAAGCTTTCTTT.

The chain carries TRBV9 and TRBJ1-6; possibly TRBD1 for D (5 bases). CDR1 is SGDLS and CDR2 is YYNGEE in the germline V gene. The germline V and J ends were trimmed by 1 base and 6 bases, with 14 bases remaining between them. CDR3 size: 16 residues. CDR3 residues: CASSVLPAGTNSPLHF. Here the CDR3 DNA reads TGTGCCAGCAGCGTACTACCGGCAGGGACTAATTCACCCCTCCACTTT.

This clone was seen only a few times. The chain recombines TRBV19 with TRBJ1-2; D remains ambiguous. This CDR3 comprises 14 residues. V was clipped by 3 bases and J by 8 bases, with 16 bases between them. In germline, CDR1 is LNHDA, CDR2 SQIVND (reference sequence). CDR3 coding DNA: TGTGCCAGTAGTATCTCGGACGGGGTGCGAGGCTACACCTTC. Translating gives CASSISDGVRGYTF.

The chain uses TRBV10-3 and TRBJ2-7; D gene unclear. Germline values: CDR1 ENHRY, CDR2 SYGVKD. V was clipped by 0 bases and J by 4 bases, with 13 bases between them. The CDR3 contains 15 residues. The CDR3 region is CAISESMAGPYEQYF. The CDR3 DNA reads as TGTGCCATCAGTGAGTCGATGGCAGGTCCTTACGAGCAGTACTTC.

The rearrangement joins TRBV5-4 to TRBJ2-5; 11 nucleotides line up with TRBD1. The CDR3 has 14 amino acids. V dropped 4 bases and J dropped 5; count of bases not matched to a gene: 4. Per the germline V gene, CDR1 is SGHNT and CDR2 is YYREEE (reference sequence). The CDR3 loop reads CASSLDRGRETQYF. As DNA, the CDR3 is TGTGCCAGCAGCCTGGACAGGGGGCGGGAGACCCAGTACTTC.

This sequence joins TRBV19 and TRBJ2-7; TRBD1 agrees at 7 bases. The CDR3 sequence is 15 residues long. Trimming took 4 bases from V and 4 from J; bases not matched to a gene: 10. Germline CDR1 and CDR2: LNHDA and SQIVND (reference sequence). The CDR3 here is CASSTLTGITYEQYF. CDR3 nucleotides: TGTGCCAGTAGTACTCTGACAGGGATTACGTACGAGCAGTACTTC.

The rearrangement links TRBV10-3 to TRBJ1-4; D is perhaps TRBD1 (6 bases). The CDR3 is made up of 16 amino acids. The V end lost 0 bases, the J end lost 4 bases, and 12 bases lay between the germline ends. Germline V lookup: CDR1 ENHRY, CDR2 SYGVKD. CDR3 bases: TGTGCCATCAGTGAGTCAGGGGGAGGGAATAATGAAAAACTGTTTTTT. Amino acid sequence: CAISESGGGNNEKLFF.

J is TRBJ1-1 and V is TRBV10-3; D gene ambiguous. CDR3 length: 13 amino acids. V was cut by 4 bases and J by 0 bases, with 6 bases left in between. Germline-derived CDR1 and CDR2 are ENHRY and SYGVKD. CDR3 nucleotides: TGTGCCATCAGTGTTGACCTGAACACTGAAGCTTTCTTT. Protein product: CAISVDLNTEAFF.

The rearrangement uses TRBV5-1 and TRBJ2-4; perhaps TRBD2 as D (5 bases). This CDR3 is 14 amino acids long. Germline assignment: CDR1 SGHRS and CDR2 YFSETQ. Deletions cut 7 bases from V and 7 bases from J, with 18 bases between. In nucleotides, the CDR3 is TGCGCCAGCGGGTCCGGGGTCGCGAGGAACATTCAGTACTTC. This encodes CASGSGVARNIQYF. The whole variable domain, remainder taken from reference TRBV5-1 and TRBJ2-4, is KAGVTQTPRYLIKTRGQQVTLSCSPISGHRSVSWYQQTPGQGLQFLFEYFSETQRNKGNFPGRFSGRQFSNSRSEMNVSTLELGDSALYLCASGSGVARNIQYFGAGTRLSVL.